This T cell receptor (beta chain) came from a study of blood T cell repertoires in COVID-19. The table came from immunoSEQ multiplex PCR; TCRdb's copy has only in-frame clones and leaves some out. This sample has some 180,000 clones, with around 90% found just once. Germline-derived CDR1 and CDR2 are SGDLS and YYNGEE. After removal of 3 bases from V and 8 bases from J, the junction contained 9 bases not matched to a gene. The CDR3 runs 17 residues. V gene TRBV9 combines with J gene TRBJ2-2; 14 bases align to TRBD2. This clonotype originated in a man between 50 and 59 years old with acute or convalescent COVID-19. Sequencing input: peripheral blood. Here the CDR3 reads CASSEPGLAGVGGELFF. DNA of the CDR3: TGTGCCAGCAGCGAACCGGGACTAGCGGGAGTTGGTGGGGAGCTGTTTTTT.